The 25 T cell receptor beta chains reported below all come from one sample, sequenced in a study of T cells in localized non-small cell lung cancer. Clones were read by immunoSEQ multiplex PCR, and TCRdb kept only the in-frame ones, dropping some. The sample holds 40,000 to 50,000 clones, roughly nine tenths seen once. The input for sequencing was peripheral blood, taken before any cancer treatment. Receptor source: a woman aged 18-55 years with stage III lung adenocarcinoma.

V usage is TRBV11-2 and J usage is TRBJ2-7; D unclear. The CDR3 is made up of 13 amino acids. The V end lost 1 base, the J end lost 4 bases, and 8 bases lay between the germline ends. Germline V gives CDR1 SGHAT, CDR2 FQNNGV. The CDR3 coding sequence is TGTGCCAGCAGCTTAGGGACCCTATACGAGCAGTACTTC. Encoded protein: CASSLGTLYEQYF.

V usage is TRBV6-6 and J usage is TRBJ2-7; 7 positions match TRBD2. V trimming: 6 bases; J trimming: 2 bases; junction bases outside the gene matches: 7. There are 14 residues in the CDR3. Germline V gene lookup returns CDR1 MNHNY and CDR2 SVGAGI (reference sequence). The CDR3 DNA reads TGTGCCAGCAGGACTAGCTGGAGGACCTACGAGCAGTACTTC. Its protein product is CASRTSWRTYEQYF.

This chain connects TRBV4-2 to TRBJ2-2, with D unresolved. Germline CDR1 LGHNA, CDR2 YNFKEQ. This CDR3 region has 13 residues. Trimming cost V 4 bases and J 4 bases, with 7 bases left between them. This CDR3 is CASSPPATGELFF. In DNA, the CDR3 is TGTGCCAGCAGCCCTCCGGCCACCGGGGAGCTGTTTTTT.

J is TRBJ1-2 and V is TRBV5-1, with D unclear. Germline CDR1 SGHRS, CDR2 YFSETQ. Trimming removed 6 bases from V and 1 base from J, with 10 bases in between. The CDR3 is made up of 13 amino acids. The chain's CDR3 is CASTRGDNYGYTF. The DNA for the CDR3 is TGCGCCAGCACTCGTGGGGATAACTATGGCTACACCTTC.

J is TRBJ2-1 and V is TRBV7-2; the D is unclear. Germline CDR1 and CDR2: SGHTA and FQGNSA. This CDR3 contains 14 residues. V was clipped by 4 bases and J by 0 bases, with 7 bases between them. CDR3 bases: TGTGCCAGCAGCTCCAGTAGCTCCTACAATGAGCAGTTCTTC. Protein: CASSSSSSYNEQFF.

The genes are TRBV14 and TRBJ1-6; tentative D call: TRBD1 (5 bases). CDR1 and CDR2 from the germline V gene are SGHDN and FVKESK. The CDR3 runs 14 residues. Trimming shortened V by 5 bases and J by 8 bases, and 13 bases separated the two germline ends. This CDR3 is CASSFRGGHSPLHF. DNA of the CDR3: TGTGCCAGCAGCTTCCGGGGCGGACATTCACCCCTCCACTTT.

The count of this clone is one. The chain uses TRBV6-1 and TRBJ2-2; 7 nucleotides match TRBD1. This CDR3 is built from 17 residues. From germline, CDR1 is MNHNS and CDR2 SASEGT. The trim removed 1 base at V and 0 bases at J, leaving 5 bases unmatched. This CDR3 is CASSEGRQGANTGELFF. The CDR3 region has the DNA TGTGCCAGCAGTGAAGGGCGTCAGGGGGCGAACACCGGGGAGCTGTTTTTT.

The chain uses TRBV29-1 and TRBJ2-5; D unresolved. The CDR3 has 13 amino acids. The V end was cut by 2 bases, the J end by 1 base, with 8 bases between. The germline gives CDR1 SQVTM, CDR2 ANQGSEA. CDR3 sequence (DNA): TGCAGCGTTGAAACAACTACCCAAGAGACCCAGTACTTC. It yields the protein CSVETTTQETQYF.

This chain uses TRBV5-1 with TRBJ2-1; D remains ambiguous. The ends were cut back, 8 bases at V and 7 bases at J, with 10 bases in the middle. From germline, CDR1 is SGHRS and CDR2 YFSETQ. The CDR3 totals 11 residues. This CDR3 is CASHRENEQFF. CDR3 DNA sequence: TGCGCCAGTCATAGGGAAAATGAGCAGTTCTTC.

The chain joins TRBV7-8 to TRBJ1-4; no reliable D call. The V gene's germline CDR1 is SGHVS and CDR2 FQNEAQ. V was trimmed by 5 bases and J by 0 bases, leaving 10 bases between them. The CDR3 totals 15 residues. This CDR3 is CASSPRGATNEKLFF. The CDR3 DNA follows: TGTGCCAGCAGCCCCCGCGGTGCAACTAATGAAAAACTGTTTTTT.

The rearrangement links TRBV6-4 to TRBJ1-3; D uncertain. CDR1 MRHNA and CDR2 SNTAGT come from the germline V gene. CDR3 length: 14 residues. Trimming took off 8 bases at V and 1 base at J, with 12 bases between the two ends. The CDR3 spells CASQHPGSGNTIYF. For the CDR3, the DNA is TGTGCCAGCCAGCACCCGGGGTCTGGAAACACCATATATTTT.

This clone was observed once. The CDR3 nucleotides read TGTGCCAGCAGCTTAGATCTATCAGGGAGCTACTCTGGAAACACCATATATTTT. Translated: CASSLDLSGSYSGNTIYF. The rearrangement links TRBV11-2 to TRBJ1-3; a weak D match, TRBD1 (5 bases). The V gene's germline CDR1 is SGHAT and CDR2 FQNNGV. Trimming cost V 0 bases and J 0 bases, with 15 bases left between them. The CDR3 consists of 18 residues. Variable domain in full (rest from reference TRBV11-2 and TRBJ1-3): EAGVAQSPRYKIIEKRQSVAFWCNPISGHATLYWYQQILGQGPKLLIQFQNNGVVDDSQLPKDRFSAERLKGVDSTLKIQPAKLEDSAVYLCASSLDLSGSYSGNTIYFGEGSWLTVV.

CDR3 in amino acids: CASRPTSGVYNEQFF. The DNA of the CDR3 is TGTGCCAGCAGGCCCACTAGCGGGGTTTACAATGAGCAGTTCTTC. The chain recombines TRBV6-1 with TRBJ2-1, with 10 bases aligning to TRBD2. The V gene end was trimmed by 6 bases and the J gene end by 4 bases; junction bases not matched to a gene: 6. The germline gives CDR1 MNHNS, CDR2 SASEGT. CDR3 size: 15 residues.

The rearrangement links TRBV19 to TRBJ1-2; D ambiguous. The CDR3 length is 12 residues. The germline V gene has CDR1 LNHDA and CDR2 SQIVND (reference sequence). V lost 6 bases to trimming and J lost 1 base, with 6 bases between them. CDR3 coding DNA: TGTGCCAGTAGATCGGGTAACTATGGCTACACCTTC. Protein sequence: CASRSGNYGYTF. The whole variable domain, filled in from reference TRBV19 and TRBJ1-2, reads DGGITQSPKYLFRKEGQNVTLSCEQNLNHDAMYWYRQDPGQGLRLIYYSQIVNDFQKGDIAEGYSVSREKKESFPLTVTSAQKNPTAFYLCASRSGNYGYTFGSGTRLTVV.

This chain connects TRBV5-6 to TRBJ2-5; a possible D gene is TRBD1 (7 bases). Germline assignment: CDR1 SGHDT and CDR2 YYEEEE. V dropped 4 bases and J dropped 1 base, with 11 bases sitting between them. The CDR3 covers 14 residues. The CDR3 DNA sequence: TGTGCCAGCAGCACCCAGGGGGGCCAAGAGACCCAGTACTTC. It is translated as CASSTQGGQETQYF. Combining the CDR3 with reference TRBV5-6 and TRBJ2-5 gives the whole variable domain DAGVTQSPTHLIKTRGQQVTLRCSPKSGHDTVSWYQQALGQGPQFIFQYYEEEERQRGNFPDRFSGHQFPNYSSELNVNALLLGDSALYLCASSTQGGQETQYFGPGTRLLVL.

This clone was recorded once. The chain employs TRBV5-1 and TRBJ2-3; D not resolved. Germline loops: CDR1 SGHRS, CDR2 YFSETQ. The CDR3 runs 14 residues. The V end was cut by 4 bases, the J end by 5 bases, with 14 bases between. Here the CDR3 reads CASSQGHPGDTQYF. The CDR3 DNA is TGCGCCAGCAGCCAAGGGCACCCCGGAGATACGCAGTATTTT.

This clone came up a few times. The CDR3 bases are TGTGCCAGTAGTATACATGACAGATCGAACACTGAAGCTTTCTTT. This codes for CASSIHDRSNTEAFF. The chain employs TRBV19 and TRBJ1-1, with D perhaps TRBD1 (5 bases). Trimming took off 2 bases at V and 1 base at J, with 11 bases between the two ends. This CDR3 has 15 amino acids. CDR1 LNHDA and CDR2 SQIVND come from the germline V gene (reference sequence).

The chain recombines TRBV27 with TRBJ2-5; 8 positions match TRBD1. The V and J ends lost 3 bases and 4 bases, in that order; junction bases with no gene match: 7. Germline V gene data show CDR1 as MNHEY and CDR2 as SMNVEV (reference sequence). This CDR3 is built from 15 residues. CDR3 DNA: TGTGCCAGCAGTTTCAGGGGGCGCCCCCGAGAGACCCAGTACTTC. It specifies CASSFRGRPRETQYF.

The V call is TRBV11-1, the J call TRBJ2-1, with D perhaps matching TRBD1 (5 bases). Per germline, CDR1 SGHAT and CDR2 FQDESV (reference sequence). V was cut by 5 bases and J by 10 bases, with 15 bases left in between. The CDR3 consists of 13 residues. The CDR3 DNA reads TGTGCCAGCAGCGGCGACAGCCGAAGAGAGCAGTTCTTC. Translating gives CASSGDSRREQFF.

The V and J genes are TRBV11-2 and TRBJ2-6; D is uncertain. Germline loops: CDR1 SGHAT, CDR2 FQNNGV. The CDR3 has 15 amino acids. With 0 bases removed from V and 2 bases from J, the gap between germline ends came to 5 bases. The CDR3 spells CASSLEGTGANVLTF. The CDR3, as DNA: TGTGCCAGCAGCTTAGAGGGGACTGGGGCCAACGTCCTGACTTTC.

The DNA of the CDR3 is TGTGCCAGCAGTGAAGCATCACAAAGGTGGAATCAGCCCCAGCATTTT. It codes for CASSEASQRWNQPQHF. This chain joins TRBV2 and TRBJ1-5; no firm D call. Trimming removed 0 bases at V and 4 bases at J, with 13 bases between. The CDR3 length is 16 residues. From germline, CDR1 is SNHLY and CDR2 FYNNEI.

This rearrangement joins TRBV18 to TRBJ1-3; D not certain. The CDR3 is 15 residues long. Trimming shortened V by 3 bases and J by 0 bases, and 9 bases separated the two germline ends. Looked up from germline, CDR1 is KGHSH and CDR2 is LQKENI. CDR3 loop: CASSPNSNSGNTIYF. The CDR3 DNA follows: TGTGCCAGCTCACCGAACTCCAACTCTGGAAACACCATATATTTT.

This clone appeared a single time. Here the CDR3 DNA reads TGTGCCAGCAGTGAATCTCGGGGGCGCGGTTCACCCCTCCACTTT. Amino acid sequence: CASSESRGRGSPLHF. The rearrangement uses TRBV2 and TRBJ1-6; TRBD1 is a possible D gene (6 bases). Germline V gene lookup returns CDR1 SNHLY and CDR2 FYNNEI. V was pared by 2 bases and J by 9 bases, with 14 bases between. The CDR3 runs 15 residues.

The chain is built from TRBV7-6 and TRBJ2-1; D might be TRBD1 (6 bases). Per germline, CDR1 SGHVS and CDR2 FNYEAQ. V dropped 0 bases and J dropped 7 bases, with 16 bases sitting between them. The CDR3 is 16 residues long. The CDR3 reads CASSLAKADRRNEQFF. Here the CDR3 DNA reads TGTGCCAGCAGCTTAGCAAAAGCCGACAGGAGAAATGAGCAGTTCTTC.

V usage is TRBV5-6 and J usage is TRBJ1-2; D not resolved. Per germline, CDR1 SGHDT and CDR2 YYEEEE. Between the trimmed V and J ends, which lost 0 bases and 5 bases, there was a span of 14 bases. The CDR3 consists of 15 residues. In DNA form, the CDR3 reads TGTGCCAGCAGCTTGGATGGGCGGGTAAATTATGGCTACACCTTC. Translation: CASSLDGRVNYGYTF.